The clone carrying this T cell receptor (beta chain) has just one count. V lost 0 bases, J lost 5 bases, and 10 bases lay in between. This CDR3 has 13 amino acids. CDR1 and CDR2 from the germline V gene are GTSNPN and SVGIG (reference sequence). The data originate from a study of blood T cell repertoires in COVID-19. As processed by the authors: Amplifying reference gene primers gave estimates of nucleated cell counts. Measured with immunoSEQ multiplex PCR; TCRdb has only the in-frame clones, and not every one. That table gives V, J and clone size, and the DNA gave D and trimming. The table records 490,000 or so clones, 88% of them present only once.

The gene calls are TRBV30 and TRBJ1-1; no reliable D call. The origin of this receptor is a woman aged 60-70 years who had recovered from COVID-19. Sequences were obtained from PBMCs or T cells enriched from blood (not recorded which). The CDR3 sequence is CAWSVQGRTEAFF. CDR3 DNA sequence: TGTGCCTGGAGTGTACAAGGGAGGACTGAAGCTTTCTTT.